The T cell receptor (beta chain) described here comes from a study of blood T cells in healthy people across ages. Points from the study as a whole: Higher diversity and more naive CD4+ cells were features of long-lived donors, compared to aged donors.

With regard to this clonotype: Its antigen is still unknown.

With 1 base clipped from V and 6 bases from J, the junction kept 7 bases outside the gene matches. This CDR3 comprises 14 residues. The V gene's germline CDR1 is DFQATT and CDR2 SNEGSKA (reference sequence). A second PCR of roughly 7 to 11 cycles used a sample-barcoded 5' primer and a J-beta primer mix. A tag from a template-switch adaptor with 12 random nucleotides marked each cDNA molecule. TCRdb re-analysed the 5' RACE reads in MiXCR, keeping a single row per CDR3 protein. This table has hundreds of thousands of distinct CDR3 sequences, about 56% appearing once. The people who gave samples were healthy Caucasians from Russia, aged about 6 to 100. Peripheral blood, around 10 milliliters per donor, was collected.

This chain joins TRBV20-1 and TRBJ2-3; 7 positions agree with TRBD2. The TCR was taken from a man aged 40-49 years in good health. The sample consisted of blood. The DNA for the CDR3 is TGCAGTGCTAGAGGGGGGGGTTCAAGTGATACGCAGTATTTT. Translation gives CSARGGGSSDTQYF.